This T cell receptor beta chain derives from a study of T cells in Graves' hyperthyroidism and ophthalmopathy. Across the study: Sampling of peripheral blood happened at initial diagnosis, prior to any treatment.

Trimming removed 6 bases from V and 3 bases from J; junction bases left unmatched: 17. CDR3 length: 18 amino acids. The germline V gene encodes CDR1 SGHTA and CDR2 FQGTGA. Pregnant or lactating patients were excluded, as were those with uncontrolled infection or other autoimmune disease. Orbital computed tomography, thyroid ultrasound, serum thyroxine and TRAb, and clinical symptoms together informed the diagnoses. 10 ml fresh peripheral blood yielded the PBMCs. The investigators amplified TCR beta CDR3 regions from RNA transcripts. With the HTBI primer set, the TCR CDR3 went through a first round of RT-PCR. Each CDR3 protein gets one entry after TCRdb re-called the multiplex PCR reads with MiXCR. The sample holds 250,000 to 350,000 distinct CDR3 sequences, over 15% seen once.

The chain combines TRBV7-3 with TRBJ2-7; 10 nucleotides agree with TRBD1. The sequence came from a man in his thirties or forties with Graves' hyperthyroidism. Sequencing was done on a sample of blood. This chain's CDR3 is CASRAGTVRTGGIYEQYF. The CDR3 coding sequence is TGTGCCAGCAGGGCCGGGACAGTGCGGACAGGGGGTATCTACGAGCAGTACTTC.